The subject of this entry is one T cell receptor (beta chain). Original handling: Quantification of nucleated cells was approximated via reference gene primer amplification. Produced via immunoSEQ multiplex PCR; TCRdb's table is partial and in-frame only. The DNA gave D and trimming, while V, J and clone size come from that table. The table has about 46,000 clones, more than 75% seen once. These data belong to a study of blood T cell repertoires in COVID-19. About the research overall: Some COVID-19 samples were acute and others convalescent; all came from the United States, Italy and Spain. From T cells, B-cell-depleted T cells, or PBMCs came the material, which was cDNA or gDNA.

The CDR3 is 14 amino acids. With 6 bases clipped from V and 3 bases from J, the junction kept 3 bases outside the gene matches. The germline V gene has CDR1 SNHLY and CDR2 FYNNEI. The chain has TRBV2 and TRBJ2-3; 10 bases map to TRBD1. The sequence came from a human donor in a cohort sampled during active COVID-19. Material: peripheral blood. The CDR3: CASRDRGNTDTQYF. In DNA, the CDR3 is TGTGCCAGCAGGGACAGGGGGAATACAGATACGCAGTATTTT.